This T cell receptor beta chain is from a study of early T cells in non-severe SARS-CoV-2 infection. This clonotype was recorded many times. TCRdb itself ran the 5' RACE reads through MiXCR, one entry per CDR3 protein. This table holds 25,000 to 30,000 distinct CDR3 sequences, around 5.8% found once. V lost 2 bases and J lost 1, with 8 bases in between. Germline V gene sequence: CDR1 SQVTM, CDR2 ANQGSEA. The CDR3 is 13 residues long. This TCR came from an adult who was a healthcare worker with PCR-confirmed SARS-CoV-2 infection or an uninfected control (not recorded which). V gene TRBV29-1 combines with J gene TRBJ1-1; no definite D call. The sequences come from whole blood, collected at baseline. This CDR3 is CSVELGQNTEAFF. The CDR3 DNA follows: TGCAGCGTTGAACTGGGCCAGAACACTGAAGCTTTCTTT.